One sample yielded the 17 T cell receptor beta chains listed below, sequenced in a study of graft-versus-host responses after intestinal transplantation (dated by TCRdb to the early 2020s). Libraries were prepared through the immunoSEQ multiplex PCR assay. What TCRdb holds here is the immuneACCESS table cut down to in-frame rearrangements. Part of the clones is not present; checked against another copy, under half of the missing clones reflect an unresolved V gene, and the others are unexplained. The table for this sample lists some 130,000 clones; 80% to 95% of them were counted only once. The ten largest clones add up to more than 0.095% of the sample. This specimen's time point label, per the study, means: cells obtained before transplantation from donor or recipient. For these TCRs, the target antigens are not known. Sequenced here: unstimulated CD4+ T cells sorted from spleen or lymph node cells, sampled before intestinal transplant. The receptors here all came from a human donor who received an intestinal transplant.

The chain uses TRBV28 and TRBJ2-2; perhaps TRBD1 as D (5 bases). The CDR3 is 14 amino acids. V lost 3 bases to trimming and J lost 1 base, with 6 bases between them. Per germline, CDR1 MDHEN and CDR2 SYDVKM. CDR3 region: CASSLGQNTGELFF. The CDR3 DNA reads TGTGCCAGCAGTTTGGGGCAGAACACCGGGGAGCTGTTTTTT.

The J gene is TRBJ1-2, the V gene TRBV6-1; D call uncertain. Germline lookup yields CDR1 MNHNS and CDR2 SASEGT. The CDR3 loop spans 14 amino acids. V was pared by 8 bases and J by 6 bases, with 19 bases between. The CDR3 spells CASCLTVIDNGYTF. The CDR3 DNA is TGTGCCAGCTGTCTCACAGTTATCGATAATGGCTACACCTTC.

The chain is built from TRBV7-3 and TRBJ2-7; D may be TRBD1 (6 bases). V was trimmed by 5 bases and J by 0 bases, leaving 17 bases between them. The length of the CDR3 is 16 residues. Germline CDR1 and CDR2: SGHTA and FQGTGA. CDR3 loop: CASSRTGTFLSYEQYF. In nucleotides, the CDR3 is TGTGCCAGCAGCCGGACCGGGACATTCCTCTCCTACGAGCAGTACTTC.

This clone was counted a single time. The chain combines TRBV10-3 with TRBJ2-3, with a possible D match to TRBD2 (6 bases). Germline V CDR1 and CDR2: ENHRY, SYGVKD. Trimming took 6 bases from V and 2 from J, leaving 12 bases between them. The CDR3 is 14 amino acids. The CDR3 coding sequence is TGTGCCATCAGGGATCAGCGGGCCACAGATACGCAGTATTTT. It encodes CAIRDQRATDTQYF.

The CDR3 DNA reads as TGTGCCAGCAGCTTACCAAACCATTACGAGCAGTACTTC. Translating it yields CASSLPNHYEQYF. The rearrangement links TRBV11-2 to TRBJ2-7; D gene unclear. The CDR3 spans 13 residues. V was pared by 2 bases and J by 4 bases, with 9 bases between. CDR1 is SGHAT and CDR2 is FQNNGV in the germline V gene.

The rearrangement joins TRBV28 to TRBJ2-7; possible D gene TRBD2, 5 bases. Germline V gene data show CDR1 as MDHEN and CDR2 as SYDVKM. There are 13 residues in the CDR3. The ends were cut back, 6 bases at V and 4 bases at J, with 13 bases in the middle. CDR3 region: CASSRGGRYEQYF. CDR3 nucleotide sequence: TGTGCCAGCAGCCGGGGTGGTAGGTACGAGCAGTACTTC.

This clone has just one count. The chain has TRBV9 and TRBJ1-4; D is unclear. The germline gives CDR1 SGDLS, CDR2 YYNGEE. Trimming stripped 5 bases from V and 0 bases from J, with 8 bases between. This CDR3 contains 14 residues. The CDR3 DNA is TGTGCCAGCAGTGACGCAGCAACTAATGAAAAACTGTTTTTT. Translating gives CASSDAATNEKLFF.

This clone occurred a few times. The rearrangement links TRBV6-6 to TRBJ2-7; the D gene could be TRBD1 or TRBD2 (5 bases each). Trimming stripped 8 bases from V and 4 bases from J, with 15 bases between. Germline V gene lookup returns CDR1 MNHNY and CDR2 SVGAGI (reference sequence). CDR3 length: 13 residues. The CDR3 here is CASAGTPRYEQYF. In DNA, the CDR3 is TGTGCCAGCGCCGGGACGCCGAGATACGAGCAGTACTTC.

This clone came up once. The chain carries TRBV28 and TRBJ2-2; 9 nucleotides match TRBD1. The CDR3 has 16 amino acids. The germline gives CDR1 MDHEN, CDR2 SYDVKM. V dropped 5 bases and J dropped 4; count of bases not matched to a gene: 8. In nucleotides, the CDR3 is TGTGCCAGCAGTCCCGCGGGACAGGGAATCACCGGGGAGCTGTTTTTT. It encodes CASSPAGQGITGELFF.

This chain connects TRBV6-5 to TRBJ1-2; TRBD1 agrees at 11 bases. Trimming at V came to 2 bases and at J to 8 bases, leaving 4 bases not matched to a gene. Germline CDR1 MNHEY, CDR2 SVGAGI. This CDR3 contains 14 residues. CDR3 bases: TGTGCCAGCAGTTACGTGGACAGGGGGCGAGGCTACACCTTC. Translated: CASSYVDRGRGYTF.

This sequence joins TRBV29-1 and TRBJ2-1, with D uncertain. V shed 4 bases and J shed 0 bases, with 10 bases lying between them. The CDR3 contains 14 residues. CDR1 is SQVTM and CDR2 is ANQGSEA in the germline V gene. The CDR3 region is CSVANSLSYNEQFF. The DNA for the CDR3 is TGCAGCGTTGCCAACTCACTCTCCTACAATGAGCAGTTCTTC.

V and J are TRBV25-1 and TRBJ2-1; D remains ambiguous. Germline CDR1 and CDR2: MGHDK and SYGVNS. This CDR3 region has 14 residues. The ends were cut back, 5 bases at V and 0 bases at J, with 8 bases in the middle. CDR3 region: CASSSWGSYNEQFF. DNA of the CDR3: TGTGCCAGCAGTAGTTGGGGCTCCTACAATGAGCAGTTCTTC. The full variable domain, rest sourced from reference TRBV25-1 and TRBJ2-1, is EADIYQTPRYLVIGTGKKITLECSQTMGHDKMYWYQQDPGMELHLIHYSYGVNSTEKGDLSSESTVSRIRTEHFPLTLESARPSHTSQYLCASSSWGSYNEQFFGPGTRLTVL.

V and J are TRBV9 and TRBJ2-3; D may be TRBD1 (5 bases). Germline V CDR1 and CDR2: SGDLS, YYNGEE. The CDR3 consists of 14 residues. Trimming removed 0 bases at V and 9 bases at J, with 14 bases between. CDR3 sequence reads: CASSVAGWGKTQYF. The CDR3 bases are TGTGCCAGCAGCGTAGCAGGGTGGGGCAAGACGCAGTATTTT.

This rearrangement joins TRBV2 to TRBJ2-1, with 8 bases matching TRBD2. The ends lost 4 bases at V and 5 bases at J; junction bases unmatched: 28. There are 22 residues in the CDR3. The germline CDR1 and CDR2 sequences are SNHLY and FYNNEI. For the CDR3, the DNA is TGTGCCAGCAGTGCCCTGGGATTCTGGCAAGCTCGAACGGGAGGGCCTCACAATGAGCAGTTCTTC. This gives the protein CASSALGFWQARTGGPHNEQFF. Full variable domain (rest looked up from reference TRBV2 and TRBJ2-1): EPEVTQTPSHQVTQMGQEVILRCVPISNHLYFYWYRQILGQKVEFLVSFYNNEISEKSEIFDDQFSVERPDGSNFTLKIRSTKLEDSAMYFCASSALGFWQARTGGPHNEQFFGPGTRLTVL.

The chain employs TRBV20-1 and TRBJ2-7; D is unresolved. Germline CDR1 DFQATT, CDR2 SNEGSKA (reference sequence). V lost 1 base, J lost 2 bases, and 3 bases lay in between. The CDR3 runs 11 residues. CDR3 protein: CSARGPYEQYF. The CDR3 coding sequence is TGCAGTGCTAGAGGTCCCTACGAGCAGTACTTC.

The CDR3 spells CASSEISLEQFF. In DNA form, the CDR3 reads TGTGCCAGCAGTGAAATAAGCCTTGAGCAGTTCTTC. This rearrangement joins TRBV6-5 to TRBJ2-1; D gene uncertain. Trimming stripped 5 bases from V and 9 bases from J, with 11 bases between. The CDR3 extends over 12 amino acids. Germline V gene lookup returns CDR1 MNHEY and CDR2 SVGAGI.

The genes are TRBV5-1 and TRBJ2-7, with 9 bases matching TRBD2. Germline CDR1 and CDR2: SGHRS and YFSETQ. The CDR3 is made up of 16 amino acids. The J segment lost 4 bases and the V segment lost 4 bases, leaving 12 bases of the junction unmatched. The CDR3 DNA follows: TGCGCCAGCAGCCCCGAGCCCCTAGCGGGACCATACGAGCAGTACTTC. The encoded protein is CASSPEPLAGPYEQYF.